The 2 T cell receptor beta chains given below trace back to one sample, sequenced in a study of shared clonotypes between healthy human individuals. Assay used: immunoSEQ multiplex PCR; TCRdb lists only in-frame clones, some missing. This sample yields around 2.3 million clones, of which 90% to 96% are seen a single time; less than 0.15% belongs to the top ten. The sequenced material came from naive CD4+ T cells sorted from blood. Subset: CD45RA+ positively selected. The receptors stem from a man aged 18 to 29 in good health.

A remark on this clone: Other DNA sequences in this specimen translate into the identical CDR3. The chain uses TRBV18 and TRBJ2-6, with a weak D call TRBD2 (6 bases). The CDR3 spans 14 residues. Looked up from germline, CDR1 is KGHSH and CDR2 is LQKENI. Trimming removed 3 bases at V and 7 bases at J, with 10 bases between. In nucleotides, the CDR3 is TGTGCCAGCTCACCTCCCGGGGGTGCCAACGTCCTGACTTTC. It encodes CASSPPGGANVLTF.

J is TRBJ2-7 and V is TRBV27; perhaps TRBD2 as D (6 bases). Germline-derived CDR1 and CDR2 are MNHEY and SMNVEV (reference sequence). The CDR3 is made up of 16 amino acids. Trimming shortened V by 6 bases and J by 3 bases, and 21 bases separated the two germline ends. Here the CDR3 DNA reads TGTGCCAGCAGCTCCCTTAGGCAGGGAGGTCTCTACGAGCAGTACTTC. Protein: CASSSLRQGGLYEQYF.